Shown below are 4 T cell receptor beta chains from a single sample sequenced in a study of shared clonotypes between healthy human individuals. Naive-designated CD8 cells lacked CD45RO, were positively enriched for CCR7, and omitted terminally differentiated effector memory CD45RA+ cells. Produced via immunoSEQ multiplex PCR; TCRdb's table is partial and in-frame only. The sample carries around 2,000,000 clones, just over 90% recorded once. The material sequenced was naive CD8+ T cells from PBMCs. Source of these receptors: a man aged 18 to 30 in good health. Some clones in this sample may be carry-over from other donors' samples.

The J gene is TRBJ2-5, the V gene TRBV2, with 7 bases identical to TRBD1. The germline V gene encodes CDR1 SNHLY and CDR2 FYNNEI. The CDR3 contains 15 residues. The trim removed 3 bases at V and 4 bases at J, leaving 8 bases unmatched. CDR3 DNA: TGTGCCAGCAGTGAGTGGCAGGGGGTAGGAGAGACCCAGTACTTC. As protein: CASSEWQGVGETQYF.

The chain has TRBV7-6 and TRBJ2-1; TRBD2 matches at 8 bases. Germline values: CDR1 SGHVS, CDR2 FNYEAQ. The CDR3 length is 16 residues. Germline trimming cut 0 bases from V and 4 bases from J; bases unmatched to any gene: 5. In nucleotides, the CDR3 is TGTGCCAGCAGCTTAGCTCTTAGCGGGAATTACAATGAGCAGTTCTTC. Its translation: CASSLALSGNYNEQFF.

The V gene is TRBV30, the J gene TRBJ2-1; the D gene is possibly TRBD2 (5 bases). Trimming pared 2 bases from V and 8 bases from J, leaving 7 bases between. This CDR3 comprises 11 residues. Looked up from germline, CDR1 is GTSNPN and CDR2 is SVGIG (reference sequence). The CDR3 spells CAWSFGDEQFF. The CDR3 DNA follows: TGTGCCTGGAGTTTCGGGGATGAGCAGTTCTTC.

The DNA of the CDR3 is TGTGCCAGCAGCCCCCCCTCTGGGGCCAACGTCCTGACTTTC. Protein sequence: CASSPPSGANVLTF. The gene calls are TRBV9 and TRBJ2-6; no firm D call. The CDR3 is 14 residues long. The V end lost 4 bases, the J end lost 0 bases, and 5 bases lay between the germline ends. The germline CDR1 and CDR2 sequences are SGDLS and YYNGEE. Combining the CDR3 with reference TRBV9 and TRBJ2-6 gives the whole variable domain DSGVTQTPKHLITATGQRVTLRCSPRSGDLSVYWYQQSLDQGLQFLIQYYNGEERAKGNILERFSAQQFPDLHSELNLSSLELGDSALYFCASSPPSGANVLTFGAGSRLTVL.